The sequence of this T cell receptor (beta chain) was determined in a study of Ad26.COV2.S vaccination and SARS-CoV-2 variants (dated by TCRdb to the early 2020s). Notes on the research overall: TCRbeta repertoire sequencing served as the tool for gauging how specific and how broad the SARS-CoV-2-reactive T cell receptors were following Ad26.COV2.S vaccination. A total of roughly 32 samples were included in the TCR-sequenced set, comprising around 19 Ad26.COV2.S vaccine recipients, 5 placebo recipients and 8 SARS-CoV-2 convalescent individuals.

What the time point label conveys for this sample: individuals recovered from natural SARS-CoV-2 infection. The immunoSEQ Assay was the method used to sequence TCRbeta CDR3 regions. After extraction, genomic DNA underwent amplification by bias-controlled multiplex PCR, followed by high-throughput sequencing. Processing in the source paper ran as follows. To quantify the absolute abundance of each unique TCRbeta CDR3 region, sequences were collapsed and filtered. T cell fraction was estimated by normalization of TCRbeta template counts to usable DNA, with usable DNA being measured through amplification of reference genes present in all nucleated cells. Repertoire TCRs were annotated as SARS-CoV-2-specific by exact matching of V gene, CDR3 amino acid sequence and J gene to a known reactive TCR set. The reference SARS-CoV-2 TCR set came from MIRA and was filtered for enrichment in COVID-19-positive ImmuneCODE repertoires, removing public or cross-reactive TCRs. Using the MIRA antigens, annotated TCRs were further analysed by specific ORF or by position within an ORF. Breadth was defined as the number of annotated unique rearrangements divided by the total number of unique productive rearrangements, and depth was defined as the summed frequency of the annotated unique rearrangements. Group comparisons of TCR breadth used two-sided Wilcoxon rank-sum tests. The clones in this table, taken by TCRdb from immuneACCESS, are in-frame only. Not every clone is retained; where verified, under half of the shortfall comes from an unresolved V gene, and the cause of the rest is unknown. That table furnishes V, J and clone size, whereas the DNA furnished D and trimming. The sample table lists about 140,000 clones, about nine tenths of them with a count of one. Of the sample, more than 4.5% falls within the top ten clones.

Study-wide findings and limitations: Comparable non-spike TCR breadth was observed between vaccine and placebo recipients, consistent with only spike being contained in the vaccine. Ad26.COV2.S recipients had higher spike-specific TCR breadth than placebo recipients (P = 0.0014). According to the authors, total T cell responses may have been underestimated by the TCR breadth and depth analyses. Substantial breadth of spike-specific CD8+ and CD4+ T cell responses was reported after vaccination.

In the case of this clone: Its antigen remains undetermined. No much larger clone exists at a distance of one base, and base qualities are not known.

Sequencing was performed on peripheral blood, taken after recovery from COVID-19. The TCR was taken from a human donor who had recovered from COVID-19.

The DNA sequence is TGTGCCAGCAGCTTAGCGTCCCTCTGGGAGGGGGAGCTGTTTTTT. Translated, this is CASSLASLWEGELFF. The V and J segments used are TRBV7-6 and TRBJ2-2; possibly the D gene is TRBD2, per 5 matching bases. CDR1 and CDR2, per the germline V gene, are SGHVS and FNYEAQ. V is cut by 0 bases and J by 8 bases, and the space between the germline ends is 13 bases. The CDR3, cysteine through phenylalanine, is 15 amino acids long. Of all the DNA, just the CDR3 is kept, 45 bases in frame from base 1. Full variable domain (CDR3 extended with the reference TRBV7-6 and TRBJ2-2 proteins): GAGVSQSPRYKVTKRGQDVALRCDPISGHVSLYWYRQALGQGPEFLTYFNYEAQQDKSGLPNDRFSAERPEGSISTLTIQRTEQRDSAMYRCASSLASLWEGELFFGEGSRLTVL.